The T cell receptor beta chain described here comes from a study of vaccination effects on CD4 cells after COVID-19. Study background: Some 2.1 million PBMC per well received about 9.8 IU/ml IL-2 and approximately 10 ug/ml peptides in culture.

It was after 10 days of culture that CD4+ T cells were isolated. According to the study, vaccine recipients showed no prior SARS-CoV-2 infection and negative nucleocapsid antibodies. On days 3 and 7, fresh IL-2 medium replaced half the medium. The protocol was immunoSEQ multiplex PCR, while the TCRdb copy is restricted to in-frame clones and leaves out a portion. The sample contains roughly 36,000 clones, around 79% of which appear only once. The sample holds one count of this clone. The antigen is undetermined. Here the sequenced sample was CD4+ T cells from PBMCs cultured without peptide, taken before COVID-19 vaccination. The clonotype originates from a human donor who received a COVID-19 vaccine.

The CDR3 DNA is TGTGCCAGTAGCTATTCCGGGACTTCACCCCTCCACTTT. Its protein is CASSYSGTSPLHF. The rearrangement uses TRBV19 and TRBJ1-6; the D gene is possibly TRBD1 (5 bases). V lost 6 bases and J lost 9, with 12 bases in between. Looked up from germline, CDR1 is LNHDA and CDR2 is SQIVND (reference sequence). This CDR3 comprises 13 residues.